The rows below give T cell receptor beta chains drawn from one sample of a study of CD8 T cells in Susac syndrome. TCRdb reprocessed the immunoSEQ multiplex PCR reads with MiXCR, giving one entry per CDR3 protein. The top ten hold 0.1% of the sample, which has 150,000 to 200,000 distinct CDR3 sequences, roughly 92% seen once. Sequencing was done on a sample of CD4+ T cells from PBMCs. The receptors here all came from a human donor in good health. The CDR3 runs from the conserved cysteine through the conserved F or W. The D gene is left open where the match is weak. The size entry is marked missing in some rows and otherwise reads once, few, many or a size class.

>NA|13|TRBV5-1|TRBJ2-7|TRBD1
TGCGCCAGCAGTGACAGGGTGAACTACGAGCAGTACTTC
CASSDRVNYEQYF
>NA|15|TRBV6-2/TRBV6-3|TRBJ1-1|TRBD1
TGTGCCATCCTGAACTCAGGGGGTGGCAACACTGAAGCTTTCTTT
CAILNSGGGNTEAFF
>NA|12|TRBV29-1|TRBJ2-5|NA
TGCAGCGTTGAAGAGGTGGGAGAGACCCAGTACTTC
CSVEEVGETQYF
>NA|15|TRBV7-2|TRBJ2-1|TRBD2
TGTGCCAGCAACTACCTTAGCGGGGGGGCTAATGAGCAGTTCTTC
CASNYLSGGANEQFF
>NA|13|TRBV3-1|TRBJ2-7|NA
TGTGCCAGCAGCCAAGATATGGATTACGAGCAGTACTTC
CASSQDMDYEQYF
>NA|13|TRBV7-9|TRBJ2-3|NA
TGTGCCAGCACCAGGGTCGACACAGATACGCAGTATTTT
CASTRVDTDTQYF
>NA|14|TRBV11-2|TRBJ2-5|TRBD2
TGTGCCAGCAGCCGAGGGACTAGCACGGAGACCCAGTACTTC
CASSRGTSTETQYF
>NA|16|TRBV12-3/TRBV12-4|TRBJ2-3|TRBD2
TGTGCCAGCAGTTTATTCGGACTAGCGGCAGGGGATACGCAGTATTTT
CASSLFGLAAGDTQYF
>once|11|TRBV29-1|TRBJ1-2|NA
TGCAGCGCCGGGGGGAACTATGGCTACACCTTC
CSAGGNYGYTF
>once|14|TRBV7-9|TRBJ2-3|NA
TGTGCCAGCAGGAGAGGGGACCCCACGAATACGCAGTATTTT
CASRRGDPTNTQYF
>NA|12|TRBV7-9|TRBJ2-5|TRBD1
TGTGCCACCGACGACAGGGCGGAGACCCAGTACTTC
CATDDRAETQYF
>NA|13|TRBV12-3/TRBV12-4|TRBJ2-5|NA
TGTGCCAGCAGATTGACAGGTCTAGAGACCCAGTACTTC
CASRLTGLETQYF
>once|14|TRBV29-1|TRBJ2-5|TRBD2
TGCAGCGTCGGGACTAGCGGGGGACAAGAGACCCAGTACTTC
CSVGTSGGQETQYF
>NA|16|TRBV19|TRBJ1-1|TRBD1
TGTGCCAGTAGTAACTTCAGGGGGCGGGTGAACACTGAAGCTTTCTTT
CASSNFRGRVNTEAFF
>few|14|TRBV12-3/TRBV12-4|TRBJ1-6|TRBD1
TGTGCCAGCAGTTTGGGACAGGGGGTATCACCCCTCCACTTT
CASSLGQGVSPLHF
>NA|16|TRBV9|TRBJ2-2|TRBD1
TGTGCCAGCAGCGCCCTCAACAGGGGAAACACCGGGGAGCTGTTTTTT
CASSALNRGNTGELFF
>NA|15|TRBV9|TRBJ1-2|NA
TGTGCCAGCAGCGTGGGGGGTCCGGGGTACTATGGCTACACCTTC
CASSVGGPGYYGYTF
>once|15|TRBV20-1|TRBJ2-3|NA
TGCAGTGCTAGTGCGGCAGGGGGGGGCACAGATACGCAGTATTTT
CSASAAGGGTDTQYF
>NA|11|TRBV6-1|TRBJ1-1|NA
TGTGCCAGCAGTAGGACGGCTGAAGCTTTCTTT
CASSRTAEAFF
>NA|17|TRBV5-4|TRBJ2-5|TRBD2
TGTGCCAGCAGCGTAGGAAGGACTAGCGGGACCCAAGAGACCCAGTACTTC
CASSVGRTSGTQETQYF
>NA|14|TRBV3-1|TRBJ1-2|NA
TGTGCCAGCAGCCCCCTTAGGGGGAAGGGTGGCTACACCTTC
CASSPLRGKGGYTF
>NA|13|TRBV9|TRBJ2-3|NA
TGTGCCAGCAGCGGGGGGGACACAGATACGCAGTATTTT
CASSGGDTDTQYF
>NA|14|TRBV6-1|TRBJ1-1|NA
TGTGCCAGCAGTCTGGAGTTGGGGAGCACTGAAGCTTTCTTT
CASSLELGSTEAFF
>NA|15|TRBV20-1|TRBJ1-3|TRBD1
TGCAGTGCTAGACAGGGGGCCGACTCTGGAAACACCATATATTTT
CSARQGADSGNTIYF
>NA|12|TRBV25-1|TRBJ1-2|NA
TGTGCCAGCAGCTCGGGGCGATATGGCTACACCTTC
CASSSGRYGYTF
>NA|14|TRBV5-1|TRBJ2-7|NA
TGCGCCAGCAGCTTGAAAGGGATCACCTACGAGCAGTACTTC
CASSLKGITYEQYF
>NA|12|TRBV20-1|TRBJ1-2|NA
TGCAGTAATGACGGGGGGCCCGATGGCTACACCTTC
CSNDGGPDGYTF
>NA|15|TRBV6-2/TRBV6-3|TRBJ2-4|NA
TGTGCCTCCGCCAACAGCGGAATAGCCAAAAACATTCAGTACTTC
CASANSGIAKNIQYF
>NA|14|TRBV29-1|TRBJ1-1|NA
TGCAGCGTGGCTGCAGGGGCTTTCAACACTGAAGCTTTCTTT
CSVAAGAFNTEAFF
>NA|13|TRBV12-3/TRBV12-4|TRBJ2-5|TRBD1
TGTGCCAGCAGGGGACAGGGTATTGAGACCCAGTACTTC
CASRGQGIETQYF
>NA|13|TRBV5-1|TRBJ2-2|NA
TGCGCCAGCAGCTTGATCCCAGCCCGGGAGCTGTTTTTT
CASSLIPARELFF
>NA|11|TRBV3-1|TRBJ2-1|NA
TGTGCCAGCAGCCAAGTCCATGAGCAGTTCTTC
CASSQVHEQFF
>NA|15|TRBV2|TRBJ2-3|TRBD2
TGTGCCAGCAGGACTAGCGGGGGGGCGTCAGATACGCAGTATTTT
CASRTSGGASDTQYF
>NA|14|TRBV7-2|TRBJ2-1|TRBD1
TGTGCCAGCAGCCCAGACAGGGGAATGGATGAGCAGTTCTTC
CASSPDRGMDEQFF
>NA|12|TRBV5-1|TRBJ2-1|NA
TGCGCCAGCAGCTTGGACCCCCCTAAGCAGTTCTTC
CASSLDPPKQFF
>NA|14|TRBV7-3|TRBJ2-7|TRBD2
TGTGCCAGCAGCCCCGGGGGGAGCTCCTACGAGCAGTACTTC
CASSPGGSSYEQYF
>NA|15|TRBV28|TRBJ1-1|TRBD1
TGTGCCAGCAGTTCACCGGGACAGGGAGATACTGAAGCTTTCTTT
CASSSPGQGDTEAFF
>NA|13|TRBV20-1|TRBJ2-7|TRBD1
TGCAGTGCTAGAGAGACAGGGCTCTACGAGCAGTACTTC
CSARETGLYEQYF
>NA|16|TRBV3-1|TRBJ1-2|TRBD1
TGTGCCAGCAGCCAAGCCCAGGGGGTGAAATTCTATGGCTACACCTTC
CASSQAQGVKFYGYTF
>NA|15|TRBV2|TRBJ1-6|NA
TGTGCCAGCAGTGTCAGTCGGACTGGGAATTCACCCCTCCACTTT
CASSVSRTGNSPLHF
>NA|13|TRBV2|TRBJ2-5|NA
TGTGCCAGCATTTTGACCCTACCGGAGACCCAGTACTTC
CASILTLPETQYF
>NA|10|TRBV6-6|TRBJ2-7|NA
TGTGGGACGGGTTCCTACGAGCAGTACTTC
CGTGSYEQYF
>NA|15|TRBV5-4|TRBJ2-3|NA
TGTGCCAGCAGCTTAAGCTTAGAGGGCACAGATACGCAGTATTTT
CASSLSLEGTDTQYF
>NA|13|TRBV20-1|TRBJ2-5|NA
TGCAGTGCTAATTACAGGGGAGGAGAGACCCAGTACTTC
CSANYRGGETQYF
>NA|13|TRBV19|TRBJ1-5|NA
TGTGCCAGTAGTATAGCAGTTCCACAGCCCCAGCATTTT
CASSIAVPQPQHF
>NA|13|TRBV20-1|TRBJ1-2|TRBD1
TGCAGTGTCGAGCCGGGACAGATCTATGGCTACACCTTC
CSVEPGQIYGYTF
>NA|15|TRBV18|TRBJ1-2|TRBD1
TGTGCCAGCTCACTCGTGGGACAGGGGGACTATGGCTACACCTTC
CASSLVGQGDYGYTF
>NA|12|TRBV20-1|TRBJ1-2|NA
TGCAGTGCTAGAGGGGCAGATCTAGGCTACACCTTC
CSARGADLGYTF
>NA|15|TRBV5-1|TRBJ2-2|TRBD2
TGCGCCAGCAGCTTAGTCGGACTAGCGAACGGGGAGCTGTTTTTT
CASSLVGLANGELFF
>once|16|TRBV9|TRBJ2-5|TRBD1
TGTGCCAGCAGCGTAGCGGGGACAGGTATTTTGGAGACCCAGTACTTC
CASSVAGTGILETQYF
>NA|16|TRBV20-1|TRBJ2-5|TRBD1
TGCAGTGCCGCACCACCGCGGGGACAGGGTACTGAGACCCAGTACTTC
CSAAPPRGQGTETQYF
>NA|18|TRBV2|TRBJ2-4|TRBD2
TGTGCCAGCAGTGTCGCTAGCGGGGGGGCCTTACCAAAAAACATTCAGTACTTC
CASSVASGGALPKNIQYF
>NA|13|TRBV9|TRBJ2-5|NA
TGTGCCAGCAGCGTAGACGGTGGAGAGACCCAGTACTTC
CASSVDGGETQYF
>NA|13|TRBV20-1|TRBJ2-7|NA
TGCAGTGCTACCAAGAGTCCGGTGTCCGAGCAGTACTTC
CSATKSPVSEQYF
>NA|13|TRBV6-6|TRBJ1-2|TRBD1
TGTGCCAGCAACCCCGGGACAGGTTATGGCTACACCTTC
CASNPGTGYGYTF
>NA|15|TRBV3-1|TRBJ1-2|TRBD1
TGTGCCAGCAGCCACGATTACAGGGGGCGCAGAGGCTACACCTTC
CASSHDYRGRRGYTF
>NA|11|TRBV29-1|TRBJ2-5|NA
TGCAGCGTTCGACCCCAAGAGACCCAGTACTTC
CSVRPQETQYF